These T cell receptor beta chains were read from a single sample in a study of T-cell memory formation after mild COVID-19. From the 5' RACE reads, TCRdb called clonotypes with MiXCR, one entry per CDR3 protein. The table includes about 270,000 distinct CDR3 sequences, approximately 18% detected once. The sample taken for sequencing was PBMCs or a T cell subset sorted from them (not recorded which). All receptors derive from a man between 18 and 29 years old who had mild COVID-19 (a few samples of this study predate the infection). Cell type and time point are not known. Each CDR3 is given without its conserved first and last residue. Each record gives: J gene, V gene, clone size, D gene, CDR3 protein. A D gene is named only where the DNA matches it firmly. A row's size may be missing; if present it is once, few, many or a size class.

J: TRBJ1-5; V: TRBV3-1; size: few; D: NA; CDR3: ASSQDNSQPQH
J: TRBJ2-1; V: TRBV19; size: NA; D: TRBD2; CDR3: ASSQTSGDYNERF
J: TRBJ2-3; V: TRBV7-2; size: NA; D: TRBD2; CDR3: ASSSTSAFRPQY
J: TRBJ1-1; V: TRBV20-1; size: NA; D: TRBD1; CDR3: SAPRDRVGNTEAF
J: TRBJ1-3; V: TRBV20-1; size: NA; D: NA; CDR3: SATGSSGNTIY
J: TRBJ1-6; V: TRBV7-2; size: few; D: TRBD1; CDR3: ASTRQGDLSPLH
J: TRBJ2-7; V: TRBV2; size: NA; D: NA; CDR3: ASSESGPSYEQY
J: TRBJ2-4; V: TRBV4-1; size: many; D: TRBD2; CDR3: ASSQTRATSVPIAKNIQY
J: TRBJ2-5; V: TRBV7-2; size: few; D: NA; CDR3: ASSSSGYKETQY
J: TRBJ1-1; V: TRBV28; size: few; D: NA; CDR3: ASSPPGGANTEAF
J: TRBJ1-2; V: TRBV29-1; size: many; D: NA; CDR3: SVFPSKANYGYT
J: TRBJ2-3; V: TRBV20-1; size: NA; D: NA; CDR3: SLGGASDTQY
J: TRBJ1-2; V: TRBV6-5; size: NA; D: NA; CDR3: ASRPPQVANYGYT
J: TRBJ1-2; V: TRBV5-8; size: NA; D: NA; CDR3: ASSLVATGGRGGYT
J: TRBJ2-4; V: TRBV6-5; size: NA; D: TRBD1; CDR3: ASSYRQGGNIQY
J: TRBJ2-1; V: TRBV14; size: many; D: NA; CDR3: ASSPTRASRLWHEQF
J: TRBJ1-2; V: TRBV7-3; size: NA; D: NA; CDR3: ASSLDNNYGYT
J: TRBJ1-1; V: TRBV7-6; size: NA; D: NA; CDR3: ASSLAVGPDTEAF
J: TRBJ2-1; V: TRBV24-1; size: NA; D: NA; CDR3: ATSDLQDEQF